Sequencing of this T cell receptor beta chain was carried out in a study of technical replicates of blood from a few donors. Germline V gene data show CDR1 as SGHTA and CDR2 as FQGNSA. The J segment lost 7 bases and the V segment lost 2 bases, leaving 14 bases of the junction unmatched. This CDR3 region has 18 residues. Sequenced by immunoSEQ multiplex PCR; TCRdb stores in-frame clones only, minus some. This sample has around 81,000 clones, with nearly 97% found just once. The source material was T cells isolated from PBMCs. This chain connects TRBV7-2 to TRBJ2-5; TRBD2 aligns across 12 bases. This TCR was sampled from a human donor in good health. The CDR3 spells CASSLNPSGRAGTGTQYF. The CDR3 coding sequence is TGTGCCAGCAGCTTAAATCCTAGCGGGAGGGCCGGGACTGGGACCCAGTACTTC.